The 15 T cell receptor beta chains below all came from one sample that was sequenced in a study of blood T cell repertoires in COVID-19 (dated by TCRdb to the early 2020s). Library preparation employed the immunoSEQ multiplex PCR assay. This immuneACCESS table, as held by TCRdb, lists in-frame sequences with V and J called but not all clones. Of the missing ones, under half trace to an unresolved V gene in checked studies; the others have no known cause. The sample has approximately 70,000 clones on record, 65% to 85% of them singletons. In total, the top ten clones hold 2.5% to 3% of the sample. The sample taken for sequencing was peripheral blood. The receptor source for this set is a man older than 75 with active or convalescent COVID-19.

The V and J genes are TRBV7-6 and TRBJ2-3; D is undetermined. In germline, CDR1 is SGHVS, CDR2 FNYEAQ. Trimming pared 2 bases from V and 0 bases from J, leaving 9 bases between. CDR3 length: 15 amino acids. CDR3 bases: TGTGCCAGCAGCTTACTGGGCAGTAGCACAGATACGCAGTATTTT. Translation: CASSLLGSSTDTQYF.

CDR3 nucleotides: TGCAGCGTTGCGCCCATGGGTAGCGGGAGTGGAGATACGCAGTATTTT. Its translation: CSVAPMGSGSGDTQYF. This sequence joins TRBV29-1 and TRBJ2-3; TRBD2 matches 9 bases. J lost 5 bases, V lost 4 bases, and 13 bases had no gene match. CDR1 is SQVTM and CDR2 is ANQGSEA in the germline V gene. The CDR3 is made up of 16 amino acids.

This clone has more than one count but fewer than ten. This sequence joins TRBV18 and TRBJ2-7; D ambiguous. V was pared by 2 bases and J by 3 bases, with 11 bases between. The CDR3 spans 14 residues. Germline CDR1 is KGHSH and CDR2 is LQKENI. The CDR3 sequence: CASSPVLEGYEQYF. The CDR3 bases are TGTGCCAGCTCACCAGTTCTAGAAGGCTACGAGCAGTACTTC.

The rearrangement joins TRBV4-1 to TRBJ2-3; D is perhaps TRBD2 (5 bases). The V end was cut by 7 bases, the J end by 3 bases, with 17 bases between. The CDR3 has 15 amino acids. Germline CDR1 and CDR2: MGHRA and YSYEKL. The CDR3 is CASTQYLGETDTQYF. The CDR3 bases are TGCGCCAGCACCCAGTACTTGGGAGAGACAGATACGCAGTATTTT.

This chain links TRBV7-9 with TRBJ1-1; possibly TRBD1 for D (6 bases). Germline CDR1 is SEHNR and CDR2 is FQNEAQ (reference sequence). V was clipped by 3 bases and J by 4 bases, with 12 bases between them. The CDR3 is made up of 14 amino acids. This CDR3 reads CASSFQGTGTEAFF. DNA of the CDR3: TGTGCCAGCAGCTTTCAGGGGACGGGCACTGAAGCTTTCTTT.

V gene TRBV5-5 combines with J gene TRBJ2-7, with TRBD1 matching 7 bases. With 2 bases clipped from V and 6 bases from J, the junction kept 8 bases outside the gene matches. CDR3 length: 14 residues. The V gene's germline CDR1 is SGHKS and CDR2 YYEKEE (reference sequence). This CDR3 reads CASSFPAGGTEQYF. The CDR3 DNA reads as TGTGCCAGCAGCTTTCCCGCAGGGGGAACCGAGCAGTACTTC. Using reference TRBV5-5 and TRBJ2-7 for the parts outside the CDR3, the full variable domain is DAGVTQSPTHLIKTRGQQVTLRCSPISGHKSVSWYQQVLGQGPQFIFQYYEKEERGRGNFPDRFSARQFPNYSSELNVNALLLGDSALYLCASSFPAGGTEQYFGPGTRLTVT.

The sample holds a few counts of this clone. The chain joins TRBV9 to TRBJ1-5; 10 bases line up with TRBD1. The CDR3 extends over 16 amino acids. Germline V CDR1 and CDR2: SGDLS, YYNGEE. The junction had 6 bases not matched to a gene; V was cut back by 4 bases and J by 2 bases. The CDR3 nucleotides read TGTGCCAGCAGCCCCGGACAGGGGGTCGGCAATCAGCCCCAGCATTTT. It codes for CASSPGQGVGNQPQHF.

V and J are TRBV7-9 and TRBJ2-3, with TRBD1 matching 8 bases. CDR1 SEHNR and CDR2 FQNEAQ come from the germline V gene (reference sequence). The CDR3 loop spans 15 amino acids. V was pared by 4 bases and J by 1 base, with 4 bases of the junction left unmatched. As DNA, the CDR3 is TGTGCCAGCAGCTACCAACAGGGGGGCACAGATACGCAGTATTTT. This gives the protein CASSYQQGGTDTQYF.

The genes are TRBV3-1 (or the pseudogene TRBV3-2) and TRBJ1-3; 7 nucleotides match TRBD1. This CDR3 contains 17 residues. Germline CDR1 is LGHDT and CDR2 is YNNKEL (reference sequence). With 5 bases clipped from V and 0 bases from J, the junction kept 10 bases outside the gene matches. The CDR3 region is CASSSIWTGSSGNTIYF. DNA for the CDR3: TGTGCCAGCAGCTCCATATGGACAGGCAGCTCTGGAAACACCATATATTTT.

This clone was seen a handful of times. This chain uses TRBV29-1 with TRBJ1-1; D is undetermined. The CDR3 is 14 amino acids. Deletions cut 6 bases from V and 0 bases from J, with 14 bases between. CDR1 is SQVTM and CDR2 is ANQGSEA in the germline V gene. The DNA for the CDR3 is TGCAGCGTAGAACGAGGATTTCTGAACACTGAAGCTTTCTTT. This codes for CSVERGFLNTEAFF. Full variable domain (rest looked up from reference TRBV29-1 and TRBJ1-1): SAVISQKPSRDICQRGTSLTIQCQVDSQVTMMFWYRQQPGQSLTLIATANQGSEATYESGFVIDKFPISRPNLTFSTLTVSNMSPEDSSIYLCSVERGFLNTEAFFGQGTRLTVV.

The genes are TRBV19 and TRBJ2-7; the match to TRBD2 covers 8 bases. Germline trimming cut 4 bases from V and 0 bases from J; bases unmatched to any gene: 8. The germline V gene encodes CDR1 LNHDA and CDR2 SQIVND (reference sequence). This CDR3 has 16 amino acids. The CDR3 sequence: CASSRGGGQNSYEQYF. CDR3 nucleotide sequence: TGTGCCAGTAGTAGGGGCGGGGGGCAGAACTCCTACGAGCAGTACTTC.

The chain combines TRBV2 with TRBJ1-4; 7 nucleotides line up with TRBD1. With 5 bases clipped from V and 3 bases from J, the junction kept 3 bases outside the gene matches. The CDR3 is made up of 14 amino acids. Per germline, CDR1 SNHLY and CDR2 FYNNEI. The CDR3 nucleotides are TGTGCCAGCAGTACAGGGGTCCCTAATGAAAAACTGTTTTTT. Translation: CASSTGVPNEKLFF. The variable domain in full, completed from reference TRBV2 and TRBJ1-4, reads EPEVTQTPSHQVTQMGQEVILRCVPISNHLYFYWYRQILGQKVEFLVSFYNNEISEKSEIFDDQFSVERPDGSNFTLKIRSTKLEDSAMYFCASSTGVPNEKLFFGSGTQLSVL.

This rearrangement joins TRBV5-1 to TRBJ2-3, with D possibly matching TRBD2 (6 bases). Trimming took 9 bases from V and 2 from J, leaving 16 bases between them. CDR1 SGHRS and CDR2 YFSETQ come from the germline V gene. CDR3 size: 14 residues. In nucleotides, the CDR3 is TGCGCCACCAATTCGGGGGAATTCACAGATACGCAGTATTTT. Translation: CATNSGEFTDTQYF.

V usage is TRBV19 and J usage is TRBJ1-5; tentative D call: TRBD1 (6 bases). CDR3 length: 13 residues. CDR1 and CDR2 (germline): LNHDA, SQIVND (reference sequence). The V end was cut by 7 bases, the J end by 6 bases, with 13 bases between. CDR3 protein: CASNPGGPQPQHF. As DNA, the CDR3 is TGTGCCAGTAATCCCGGGGGGCCTCAGCCCCAGCATTTT.

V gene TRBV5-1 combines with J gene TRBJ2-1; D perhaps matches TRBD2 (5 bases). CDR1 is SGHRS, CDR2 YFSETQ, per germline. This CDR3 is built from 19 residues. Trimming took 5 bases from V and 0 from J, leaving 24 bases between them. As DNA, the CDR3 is TGCGCCAGCAGACAACAACCATCGTCGGGATCAAACTCCTACAATGAGCAGTTCTTC. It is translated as CASRQQPSSGSNSYNEQFF.